Sequencing of this TCR beta chain was carried out in a study of cytomegalovirus exposure and HLA in healthy donors. In germline, CDR1 is SGHTA, CDR2 FQGTGA. The CDR3 extends over 18 amino acids. V lost 6 bases, J lost 4 bases, and 25 bases lay in between. PCR amplification relied on 60 Vbeta primers (plus 13 Jbeta primers). This table comes from immunoSEQ multiplex PCR, and its TCRdb copy is limited to in-frame clones, with some not included. The sample lists approximately 170,000 clones; roughly four fifths were seen once. The source material was PBMCs. This sequence joins TRBV7-3 and TRBJ2-1; D possibly corresponds to TRBD1 (6 bases). The source is a middle-aged man in good health and CMV-seronegative. The CDR3 is CASSSNPQQGGSYNEQFF. The CDR3 bases are TGTGCCAGCAGTTCAAATCCCCAACAGGGTGGGTCGTACAATGAGCAGTTCTTC.